This TCR beta chain emerged from a study of graft-versus-host responses after intestinal transplantation. Germline loops: CDR1 SGHAT, CDR2 FQNNGV. Trimming took 4 bases from V and 2 from J, leaving 15 bases between them. The CDR3 length is 15 residues. Assay used: immunoSEQ multiplex PCR; TCRdb lists only in-frame clones, some missing. The table lists around 39,000 clones, approximately 89% of them singletons, with around 6.9% in the top ten. Sequencing was performed on PBMCs, taken roughly 270 days after transplant. The chain employs TRBV11-2 and TRBJ2-7, with a tentative D call TRBD1 (6 bases). The receptor comes from a human patient who received an intestinal transplant, so some T cells may come from the graft donor. Here the CDR3 DNA reads TGTGCCAGCAGCTCCACCGGGACACAAACCTACGAGCAGTACTTC. It translates to CASSSTGTQTYEQYF.